This TCR beta chain was found in a study of T cell responses to AZD1222 COVID-19 vaccine. The table came from immunoSEQ multiplex PCR; TCRdb's copy has only in-frame clones and leaves some out. Altogether 99,000 or so clones are present, approximately 93% being singletons, with the ten largest covering roughly 5%. The study's findings and limits: At baseline, just a handful of AZD1222 recipients tested seropositive. The study found vaccine-associated CD4 TCRs spanning spike, dominant at 160-218 and 743-854. Repertoire sampling occurred only after the peak T cell response.

A remark on this clone: Its antigen is still unknown.

CDR1 is LNHDA, CDR2 SQIVND, per germline (reference sequence). V was pared by 8 bases and J by 1 base, with 14 bases between. This CDR3 has 14 residues. This clonotype was obtained from an adult in good health. The sample here was peripheral blood, taken on day 0 of AZD1222 vaccination. This rearrangement joins TRBV19 to TRBJ1-1; no firm D call. In DNA form, the CDR3 reads TGTGCCAGTGAGGATCGGTTCCGGAACACTGAAGCTTTCTTT. Translation gives CASEDRFRNTEAFF.